Included here is one T cell receptor beta chain sequence, with context. The data were taken from a study of cytomegalovirus exposure and HLA in healthy donors. Germline-derived CDR1 and CDR2 are SGHTA and FQGNSA. This CDR3 has 13 amino acids. Trimming removed 2 bases at V and 7 bases at J, with 11 bases between. It was with 60 Vbeta and 13 Jbeta primers that the PCR ran. Sequenced by immunoSEQ multiplex PCR; TCRdb stores in-frame clones only, minus some. The sample shows about 150,000 clones, about 85% of them seen only once. The rearrangement links TRBV7-2 to TRBJ1-1; no reliable D call. The source is a man younger than 40 in good health and CMV-seropositive. Input material: PBMCs. Written as DNA, the CDR3 is TGTGCCAGCAGCTTAAAGCGGTCGGGTGAAGCTTTCTTT. This encodes CASSLKRSGEAFF.